This is a list of T cell receptor beta chains from one sample in a study of shared clonotypes between healthy human individuals. The data were produced by immunoSEQ multiplex PCR, yet TCRdb's version contains in-frame clones alone and is incomplete. The data show about a million clones, about 75% seen once. Sequenced material: memory CD4+ T cells sorted from blood. Source of these receptors: a man younger than 35 in good health. CDR3s include the opening cysteine and the closing phenylalanine or tryptophan. D genes are given only for firm matches. Size tells how often a clone was seen (once, few, many) or the class of an expanded clone, and some rows leave it out.

D: NA; J: TRBJ1-1; size: NA; V: TRBV7-2; DNA: TGTGCCAGCAGCGATTGGGGCCGGGGATCGAACACTGAAGCTTTCTTT; CDR3: CASSDWGRGSNTEAFF
D: NA; J: TRBJ1-1; size: NA; V: TRBV29-1; DNA: TGCAGCGTTGCGGCAGGGGCGAACACTGAAGCTTTCTTT; CDR3: CSVAAGANTEAFF
D: TRBD2; J: TRBJ2-3; size: NA; V: TRBV4-3; DNA: TGCGCCAGCAGCCTCACGACCTTAGCGGGACGAGGCACAGATACGCAGTATTTT; CDR3: CASSLTTLAGRGTDTQYF
D: TRBD1; J: TRBJ1-4; size: NA; V: TRBV19; DNA: TGTGCCAGTAGTGCCGACAGGGCTTATGAAAAACTGTTTTTT; CDR3: CASSADRAYEKLFF
D: NA; J: TRBJ1-5; size: NA; V: TRBV23-1; DNA: TGCGCCAGCAGTCAATCGAGAGGGGGCAATCAGCCCCAGCATTTT; CDR3: CASSQSRGGNQPQHF
D: TRBD1; J: TRBJ2-1; size: NA; V: TRBV7-7; DNA: TGTGCTAGCAGCTTGACAGGGAAGGTCCATGAGCAGTTCTTC; CDR3: CASSLTGKVHEQFF
D: NA; J: TRBJ2-5; size: few; V: TRBV6-5; DNA: TGTGCCAGCAGTTACGGCAGGAAGGAGACCCAGTACTTC; CDR3: CASSYGRKETQYF
D: NA; J: TRBJ2-5; size: NA; V: TRBV20-1; DNA: TGCAGTGCTATGTTGGAGACCCAGTACTTC; CDR3: CSAMLETQYF
D: NA; J: TRBJ2-5; size: few; V: TRBV14; DNA: TGTGCCAGCAGCCAAGCAAGCTTAGGGGGGACCCAGTACTTC; CDR3: CASSQASLGGTQYF
D: NA; J: TRBJ2-2; size: few; V: TRBV5-1; DNA: TGCGCCAGCAGCTTGGATTCGGCGGCCGGGGAGCTGTTTTTT; CDR3: CASSLDSAAGELFF
D: NA; J: TRBJ2-5; size: NA; V: TRBV30; DNA: TGTGCCTGGAGTGTACCAAGAGGGGAGGCTCGGTACTTTAGACAAGAGACCCAGTACTTC; CDR3: CAWSVPRGEARYFRQETQYF
D: NA; J: TRBJ1-4; size: NA; V: TRBV7-9; DNA: TGTGCCAGCAGCTTTGGTGAAAAACTGTTTTTT; CDR3: CASSFGEKLFF
D: NA; J: TRBJ1-3; size: NA; V: TRBV11-2; DNA: TGTGCCAGCAGCCATAATCCTGGAAACACCATATATTTT; CDR3: CASSHNPGNTIYF
D: NA; J: TRBJ2-6; size: NA; V: TRBV28; DNA: TGTGCCAGCAGTCTCTCTAGACAGAATCTCATGGGGGCCAACGTCCTGACTTTC; CDR3: CASSLSRQNLMGANVLTF
D: NA; J: TRBJ1-4; size: NA; V: TRBV9; DNA: TGTGCCAGCAGCGTTCAGGCCCGGGGAAATGAAAAACTGTTTTTT; CDR3: CASSVQARGNEKLFF
D: TRBD1; J: TRBJ1-2; size: NA; V: TRBV11-2; DNA: TGTGCCAGCAACACAGGGGGCTATGGCTACACCTTC; CDR3: CASNTGGYGYTF
D: TRBD1; J: TRBJ2-7; size: NA; V: TRBV11-2; DNA: TGTGCCAGCAGCTACGACAGGGTGGCTTTCCTCGAGCAGTACTTC; CDR3: CASSYDRVAFLEQYF
D: NA; J: TRBJ2-1; size: few; V: TRBV4-3; DNA: TGCGCCAGCAGCCAAGAACTAGGGGCCCACTACAATGAGCAGTTCTTC; CDR3: CASSQELGAHYNEQFF
D: NA; J: TRBJ2-5; size: few; V: TRBV4-1; DNA: TGCGCCAGCAGCCAAGATAGTCTAGCGATGCAGACCCAGTACTTC; CDR3: CASSQDSLAMQTQYF
D: NA; J: TRBJ2-2; size: NA; V: TRBV5-1; DNA: TGCGCCAGCAGCCTAGACAGTCGGTCGTACGGGGAGCTGTTTTTT; CDR3: CASSLDSRSYGELFF
D: NA; J: TRBJ2-6; size: many; V: TRBV11-2; DNA: TGTGCCAGTCCCAATAGCTCCTCTGGGGCCAACGTCCTGACTTTC; CDR3: CASPNSSSGANVLTF
D: NA; J: TRBJ1-1; size: NA; V: TRBV11-2; DNA: TGTGCCAGCAGAAGGGAGAGGGAGAACACTGAAGCTTTCTTT; CDR3: CASRRERENTEAFF
D: NA; J: TRBJ1-2; size: NA; V: TRBV18; DNA: TGTGCCAGCTCACGGGACACAGCCTATGGCTACACCTTC; CDR3: CASSRDTAYGYTF
D: NA; J: TRBJ2-4; size: many; V: TRBV6-5; DNA: TGTGCCAGCAGTATCAGGGACTCGACCATTCAGTACTTC; CDR3: CASSIRDSTIQYF
D: TRBD2; J: TRBJ2-7; size: few; V: TRBV5-1; DNA: TGCGCCAGCAGCGAAACGGGACTAGCGGAGGCCGAGCAGTACTTC; CDR3: CASSETGLAEAEQYF
D: NA; J: TRBJ2-7; size: NA; V: TRBV5-1; DNA: TGCGCCAGCAGCTTGGATGGGGCGCGCGGGGCCGAGCAGTACTTC; CDR3: CASSLDGARGAEQYF
D: NA; J: TRBJ2-1; size: NA; V: TRBV7-2; DNA: TGTGCCAGCAGCTTGAATCTCCTCCCCTACAATGAGCAGTTCTTC; CDR3: CASSLNLLPYNEQFF
D: TRBD2; J: TRBJ2-1; size: NA; V: TRBV7-2; DNA: TGTGCCAGCAGACGAGGACTAGTCAATGAGCAGTTCTTC; CDR3: CASRRGLVNEQFF
D: TRBD1; J: TRBJ2-6; size: few; V: TRBV19; DNA: TGTGCCAGTAGTTCCCAAAGGGACAGGGTGGGGGCCAACGTCCTGACTTTC; CDR3: CASSSQRDRVGANVLTF
D: NA; J: TRBJ2-7; size: NA; V: TRBV18; DNA: TGTGCCAGCTCAGGTGCTGGAGGCACCTACGAGCAGTACTTC; CDR3: CASSGAGGTYEQYF
D: NA; J: TRBJ2-3; size: NA; V: TRBV5-4; DNA: TGTGCCAGCAGCATTACTTCAGATACGCAGTATTTT; CDR3: CASSITSDTQYF
D: TRBD1; J: TRBJ2-7; size: NA; V: TRBV5-4; DNA: TGTGCCAGCGGAAGGGGACAGGCCTACGAGCAGTACTTC; CDR3: CASGRGQAYEQYF
D: TRBD1; J: TRBJ1-5; size: NA; V: TRBV4-1; DNA: TGCGCCAGCAGCCAGGGGACAGAGAGCAATCAGCCCCAGCATTTT; CDR3: CASSQGTESNQPQHF
D: NA; J: TRBJ1-2; size: NA; V: TRBV5-1; DNA: TGCGCCAGCAGCTTGGAAGGGGAAGGCTACACCTTC; CDR3: CASSLEGEGYTF
D: TRBD2; J: TRBJ2-1; size: NA; V: TRBV7-9; DNA: TGTGCCAGCAGCTTAATAACCACTAGCGGGTTCAATGAGCAGTTCTTC; CDR3: CASSLITTSGFNEQFF
D: NA; J: TRBJ1-1; size: few; V: TRBV30; DNA: TGTGCCTGGACCCTAGTGGACAGTGAAGCTTTCTTT; CDR3: CAWTLVDSEAFF
D: TRBD2; J: TRBJ2-3; size: NA; V: TRBV7-2; DNA: TGTGCCGGCGAAGGGGCCCTAGCGGGAGGAACGAGCACAGATACGCAGTATTTT; CDR3: CAGEGALAGGTSTDTQYF
D: TRBD2; J: TRBJ2-5; size: NA; V: TRBV7-9; DNA: TGTGCCAGCAGCTTCGGTAGCGGGAGGGGGAAAGAGACCCAGTACTTC; CDR3: CASSFGSGRGKETQYF
D: NA; J: TRBJ2-5; size: once; V: TRBV5-4; DNA: TGTGCCAGCAGCTTGGTGCAGCAAGAGACCCAGTACTTC; CDR3: CASSLVQQETQYF
D: TRBD1; J: TRBJ1-2; size: NA; V: TRBV18; DNA: TGTGCCAGCTCAGCAGACAGGGTGTTTGGCTACACCTTC; CDR3: CASSADRVFGYTF
D: NA; J: TRBJ1-5; size: NA; V: TRBV7-8; DNA: TGTGCCAGCAGTTCCGAGGGCAATCAGCCCCAGCATTTT; CDR3: CASSSEGNQPQHF
D: NA; J: TRBJ1-6; size: NA; V: TRBV5-8; DNA: TGTGCCAGCAGCTTGGTCGCGGGGGCCTTAAATTCACCCCTCCACTTT; CDR3: CASSLVAGALNSPLHF
D: NA; J: TRBJ1-5; size: NA; V: TRBV19; DNA: TGTGCCAGTAGTATAGAAAGCAGAGGTCAGCCCCAGCATTTT; CDR3: CASSIESRGQPQHF
D: NA; J: TRBJ1-2; size: NA; V: TRBV15; DNA: TGTGCCACCAGCAGAGATAGCTATGGCTACACCTTC; CDR3: CATSRDSYGYTF
D: NA; J: TRBJ1-1; size: NA; V: TRBV7-2; DNA: TGTGCCAGCAGCTTACGGGCAGGGGCGAACACTGAAGCTTTCTTT; CDR3: CASSLRAGANTEAFF
D: TRBD1; J: TRBJ2-3; size: NA; V: TRBV5-1; DNA: TGCGCCAGCAGCGACCGGGACAGGGGCCCAGATACGCAGTATTTT; CDR3: CASSDRDRGPDTQYF
D: NA; J: TRBJ2-3; size: few; V: TRBV30; DNA: TGTGCCAGTACCGGGACTGAGGGTACAGATACGCAGTATTTT; CDR3: CASTGTEGTDTQYF
D: NA; J: TRBJ2-2; size: NA; V: TRBV5-1; DNA: TGCGCCAGCAGCGAGCGGACGAACACCGGGGAGCTGTTTTTT; CDR3: CASSERTNTGELFF
D: NA; J: TRBJ2-2; size: NA; V: TRBV11-3; DNA: TGTGCCAGCAGGAAAAGGGGTCAGGACACCGGGGAGCTGTTTTTT; CDR3: CASRKRGQDTGELFF
D: TRBD1; J: TRBJ2-5; size: NA; V: TRBV5-6; DNA: TGTGCCAGCAGGCTACAGGGGGACTCCCAGTACTTC; CDR3: CASRLQGDSQYF